The 11 T cell receptor beta chains below come from one sample, sequenced in a study of long-term antiretroviral therapy in people with HIV. Assay version v3.0 of immunoSEQ was used, and it was run at survey level. Profiling relied on immunoSEQ multiplex PCR, and the TCRdb table lists in-frame clones only, not all of them. In the table there are approximately 30,000 clones, roughly 83% of which are singletons. The source was unsorted PBMCs, collected 1.9 years after starting antiretroviral therapy. The origin of the receptors is a man younger than 30 with HIV.

The genes are TRBV5-1 and TRBJ2-3; TRBD2 is a possible D gene (7 bases). V was clipped by 5 bases and J by 2 bases, with 12 bases between them. The CDR3 covers 14 residues. From germline, CDR1 is SGHRS and CDR2 YFSETQ. The CDR3 region has the DNA TGCGCCAGCAGGGGAGGGGGGGCCACAGATACGCAGTATTTT. Encoded protein: CASRGGGATDTQYF.

The chain carries TRBV10-3 and TRBJ2-7, with 9 nucleotides matching TRBD1. Per germline, CDR1 ENHRY and CDR2 SYGVKD. The CDR3 loop spans 13 amino acids. J was trimmed by 5 bases and V by 6 bases; bases with no gene match: 5. The CDR3 reads CAIRGTGLDEQYV. CDR3 bases: TGTGCCATCAGAGGGACAGGGCTCGACGAGCAGTACGTC.

This clone was detected once. The chain employs TRBV5-1 and TRBJ1-1; D unclear. V was pared by 2 bases and J by 1 base, with 9 bases between. The germline V gene has CDR1 SGHRS and CDR2 YFSETQ. There are 14 residues in the CDR3. CDR3 in amino acids: CASSFWQQNTEAFF. The CDR3 DNA reads TGCGCCAGCAGCTTCTGGCAGCAGAACACTGAAGCTTTCTTT.

This rearrangement joins TRBV6-1 to TRBJ2-3, with 10 bases lining up with TRBD1. In germline, CDR1 is MNHNS, CDR2 SASEGT. The CDR3 totals 14 residues. V lost 4 bases, J lost 6 bases, and 4 bases stayed unmatched. The CDR3 sequence: CASSVRDRGDTQYF. CDR3 coding DNA: TGTGCCAGCAGTGTCAGGGACAGGGGTGATACGCAGTATTTT.

The chain is built from TRBV5-1 and TRBJ1-2, with TRBD1 identical over 8 bases. CDR1 and CDR2 from the germline V gene are SGHRS and YFSETQ. The CDR3 runs to 14 residues. The ends lost 4 bases at V and 4 bases at J; junction bases unmatched: 6. CDR3 in amino acids: CASSPGQGPYGYTF. The DNA for the CDR3 is TGCGCCAGCAGCCCCGGACAGGGCCCCTATGGCTACACCTTC.

This chain links TRBV28 with TRBJ1-4; tentatively, D is TRBD1 (5 bases). V lost 6 bases and J lost 11, with 19 bases in between. In germline, CDR1 is MDHEN, CDR2 SYDVKM. The CDR3 covers 14 residues. Here the CDR3 reads CASRSPSGTLKLFF. CDR3 coding DNA: TGTGCCAGCAGAAGTCCCTCGGGGACCCTCAAACTGTTTTTT.

The chain is built from TRBV5-1 and TRBJ2-3, with 7 bases lining up with TRBD2. From germline, CDR1 is SGHRS and CDR2 YFSETQ. CDR3 length: 15 residues. V lost 0 bases, J lost 4 bases, and 5 bases stayed unmatched. CDR3 sequence (DNA): TGCGCCAGCAGCTTGGGAGGAGCGGGGTCAGATACGCAGTATTTT. This encodes CASSLGGAGSDTQYF.

The rearrangement links TRBV2 to TRBJ2-3, with 11 bases aligning to TRBD2. V was pared by 6 bases and J by 4 bases, with 3 bases of the junction left unmatched. Per germline, CDR1 SNHLY and CDR2 FYNNEI. The CDR3 sequence is 14 residues long. CDR3 residues: CASSLTSGADTQYF. CDR3 DNA sequence: TGTGCCAGCAGCCTGACTAGCGGGGCAGATACGCAGTATTTT. Based on the CDR3 plus reference TRBV2 and TRBJ2-3, the full variable domain is EPEVTQTPSHQVTQMGQEVILRCVPISNHLYFYWYRQILGQKVEFLVSFYNNEISEKSEIFDDQFSVERPDGSNFTLKIRSTKLEDSAMYFCASSLTSGADTQYFGPGTRLTVL.

This chain uses TRBV11-3 with TRBJ2-2; tentatively, D is TRBD2 (5 bases). The V end lost 3 bases, the J end lost 5 bases, and 7 bases lay between the germline ends. The V gene's germline CDR1 is SGHNT and CDR2 YENEEA. The CDR3 extends over 13 amino acids. CDR3 coding DNA: TGTGCCAGCAGCTTTCCGGGGACCGGGGAGCTGTTTTTT. Its translation is CASSFPGTGELFF.

The genes are TRBV7-9 and TRBJ1-4, with D perhaps matching TRBD1 (6 bases). Germline V gives CDR1 SEHNR, CDR2 FQNEAQ (reference sequence). The CDR3 consists of 14 residues. V lost 5 bases to trimming and J lost 2 bases, with 9 bases between them. CDR3 loop: CASSAGATNEKLFF. As DNA, the CDR3 is TGTGCCAGCAGCGCAGGGGCGACTAATGAAAAACTGTTTTTT.

V gene TRBV30 combines with J gene TRBJ2-7; D might be TRBD2 (5 bases). Germline V lookup: CDR1 GTSNPN, CDR2 SVGIG (reference sequence). The CDR3 is 14 residues long. With 8 bases removed from V and 3 bases from J, the gap between germline ends came to 20 bases. CDR3 residues: CAADYVYRNYEQYV. CDR3 nucleotides: TGTGCCGCTGACTACGTGTACCGAAACTACGAGCAGTACGTC.